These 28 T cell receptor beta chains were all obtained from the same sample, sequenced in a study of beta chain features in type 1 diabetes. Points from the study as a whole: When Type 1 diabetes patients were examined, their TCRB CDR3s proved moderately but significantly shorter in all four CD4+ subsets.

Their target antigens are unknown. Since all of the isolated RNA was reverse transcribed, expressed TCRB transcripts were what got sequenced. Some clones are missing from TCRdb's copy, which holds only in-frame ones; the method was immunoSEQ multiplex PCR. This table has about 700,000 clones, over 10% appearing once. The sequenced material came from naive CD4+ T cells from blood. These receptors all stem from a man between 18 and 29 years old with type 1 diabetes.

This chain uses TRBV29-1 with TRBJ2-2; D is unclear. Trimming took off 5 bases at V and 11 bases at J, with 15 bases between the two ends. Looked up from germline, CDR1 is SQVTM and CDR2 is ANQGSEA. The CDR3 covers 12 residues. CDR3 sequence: CSVNTPGPELFF. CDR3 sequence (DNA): TGCAGCGTTAATACCCCAGGACCAGAGCTGTTTTTT.

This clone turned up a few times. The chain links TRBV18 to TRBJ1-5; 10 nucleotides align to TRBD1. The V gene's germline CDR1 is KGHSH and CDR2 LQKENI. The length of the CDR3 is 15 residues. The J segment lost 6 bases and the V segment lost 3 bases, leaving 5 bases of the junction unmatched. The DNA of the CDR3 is TGTGCCAGCTCACCCCGGGACAGGGGAGTTCAGCCCCAGCATTTT. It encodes CASSPRDRGVQPQHF.

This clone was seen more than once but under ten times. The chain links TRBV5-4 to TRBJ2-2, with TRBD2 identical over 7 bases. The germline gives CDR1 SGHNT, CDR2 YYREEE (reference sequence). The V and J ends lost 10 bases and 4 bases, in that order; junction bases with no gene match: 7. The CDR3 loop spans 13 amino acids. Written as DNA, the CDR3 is TGTGCCGCTGCGGGAGCCCTCACCGGGGAGCTGTTTTTT. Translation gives CAAAGALTGELFF.

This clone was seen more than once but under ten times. CDR3 nucleotide sequence: TGTGCCAGCAGCTCCGGGCAGACTATGAACACTGAAGCTTTCTTT. Residues: CASSSGQTMNTEAFF. The chain couples TRBV7-9 to TRBJ1-1, with D uncertain. Germline V CDR1 and CDR2: SEHNR, FQNEAQ (reference sequence). The V end was cut by 4 bases, the J end by 0 bases, with 12 bases between. This CDR3 comprises 15 residues.

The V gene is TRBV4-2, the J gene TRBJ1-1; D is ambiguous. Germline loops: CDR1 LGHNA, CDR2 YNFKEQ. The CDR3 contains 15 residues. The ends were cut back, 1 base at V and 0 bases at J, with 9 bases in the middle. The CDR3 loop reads CASSQVNSMNTEAFF. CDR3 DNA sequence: TGTGCCAGCAGCCAAGTGAACAGCATGAACACTGAAGCTTTCTTT.

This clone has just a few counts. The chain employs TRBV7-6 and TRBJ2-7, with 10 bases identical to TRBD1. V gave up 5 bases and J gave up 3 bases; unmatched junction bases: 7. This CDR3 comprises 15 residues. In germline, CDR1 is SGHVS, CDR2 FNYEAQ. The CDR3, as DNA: TGTGCCAGCAGCACCGGGACAGGGGTCGACTACGAGCAGTACTTC. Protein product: CASSTGTGVDYEQYF.

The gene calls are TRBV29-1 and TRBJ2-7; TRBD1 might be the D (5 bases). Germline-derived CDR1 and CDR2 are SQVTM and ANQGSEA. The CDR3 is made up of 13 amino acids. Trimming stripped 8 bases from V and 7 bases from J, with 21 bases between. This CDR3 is CSIGPDTFGEQYF. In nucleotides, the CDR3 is TGCAGCATTGGTCCGGACACCTTCGGGGAGCAGTACTTC.

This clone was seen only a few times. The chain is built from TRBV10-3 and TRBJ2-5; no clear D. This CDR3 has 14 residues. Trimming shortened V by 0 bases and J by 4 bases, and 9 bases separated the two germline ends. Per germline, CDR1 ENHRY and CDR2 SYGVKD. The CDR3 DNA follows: TGTGCCATCAGTGAGTCTAATTTGGGAGAGACCCAGTACTTC. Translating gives CAISESNLGETQYF.

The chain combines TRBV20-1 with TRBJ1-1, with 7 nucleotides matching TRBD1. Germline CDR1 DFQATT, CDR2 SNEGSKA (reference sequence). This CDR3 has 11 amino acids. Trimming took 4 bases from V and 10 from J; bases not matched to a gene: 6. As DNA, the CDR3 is TGCAGTGCTAAAGGACAGGAAGGAGCTTTCTTT. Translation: CSAKGQEGAFF.

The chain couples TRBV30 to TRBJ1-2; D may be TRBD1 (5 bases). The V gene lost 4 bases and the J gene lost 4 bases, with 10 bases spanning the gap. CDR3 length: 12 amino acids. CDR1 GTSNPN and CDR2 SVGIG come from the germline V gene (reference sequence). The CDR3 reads CAWKAGTYGYTF. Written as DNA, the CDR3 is TGTGCCTGGAAGGCGGGGACCTATGGCTACACCTTC.

The CDR3 nucleotides are TGTGCCAGCAGCCCCTCATCAGAAGCTAATGAAAAACTGTTTTTT. This translates into CASSPSSEANEKLFF. V is TRBV5-4 and J is TRBJ1-4; unclear D gene. Germline V gene data show CDR1 as SGHNT and CDR2 as YYREEE (reference sequence). This CDR3 contains 15 residues. V was shortened by 4 bases and J by 3 bases, with 13 bases between the two germline ends. Combining the CDR3 with reference TRBV5-4 and TRBJ1-4 gives the whole variable domain ETGVTQSPTHLIKTRGQQVTLRCSSQSGHNTVSWYQQALGQGPQFIFQYYREEENGRGNFPPRFSGLQFPNYSSELNVNALELDDSALYLCASSPSSEANEKLFFGSGTQLSVL.

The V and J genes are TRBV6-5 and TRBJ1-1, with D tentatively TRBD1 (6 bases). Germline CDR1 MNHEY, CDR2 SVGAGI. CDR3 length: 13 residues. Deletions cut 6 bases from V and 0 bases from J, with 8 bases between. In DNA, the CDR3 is TGTGCCAGCAGACAGGGCGTGAACACTGAAGCTTTCTTT. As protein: CASRQGVNTEAFF.

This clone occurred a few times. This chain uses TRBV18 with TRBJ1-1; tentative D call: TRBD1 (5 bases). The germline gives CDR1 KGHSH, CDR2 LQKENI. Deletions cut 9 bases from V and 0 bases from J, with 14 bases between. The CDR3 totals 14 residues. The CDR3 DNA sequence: TGTGCCAGTAAAGAACAGGACATGAACACTGAAGCTTTCTTT. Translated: CASKEQDMNTEAFF.

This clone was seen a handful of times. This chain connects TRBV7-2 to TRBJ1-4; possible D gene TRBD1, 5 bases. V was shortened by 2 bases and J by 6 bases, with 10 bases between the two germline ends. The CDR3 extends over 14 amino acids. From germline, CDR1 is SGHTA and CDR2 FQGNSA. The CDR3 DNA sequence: TGTGCCAGCAGCTTAAGAACGGGGGATGAAAAACTGTTTTTT. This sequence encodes CASSLRTGDEKLFF.

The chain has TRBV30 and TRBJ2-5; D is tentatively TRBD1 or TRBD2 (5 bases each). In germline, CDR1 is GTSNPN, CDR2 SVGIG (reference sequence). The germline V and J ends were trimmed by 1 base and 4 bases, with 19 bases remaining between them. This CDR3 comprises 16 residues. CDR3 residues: CAWSGDVRGYSETQYF. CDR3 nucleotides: TGTGCCTGGAGTGGGGACGTACGAGGGTATTCAGAGACCCAGTACTTC.

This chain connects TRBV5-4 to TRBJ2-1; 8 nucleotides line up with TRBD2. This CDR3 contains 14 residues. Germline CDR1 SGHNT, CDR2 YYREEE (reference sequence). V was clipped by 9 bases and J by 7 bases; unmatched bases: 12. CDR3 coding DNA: TGTGCCACTCGCCGGGGGGGGCCGGGTAATGAGCAGTTCTTC. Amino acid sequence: CATRRGGPGNEQFF. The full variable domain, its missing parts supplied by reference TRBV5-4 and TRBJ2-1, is ETGVTQSPTHLIKTRGQQVTLRCSSQSGHNTVSWYQQALGQGPQFIFQYYREEENGRGNFPPRFSGLQFPNYSSELNVNALELDDSALYLCATRRGGPGNEQFFGPGTRLTVL.

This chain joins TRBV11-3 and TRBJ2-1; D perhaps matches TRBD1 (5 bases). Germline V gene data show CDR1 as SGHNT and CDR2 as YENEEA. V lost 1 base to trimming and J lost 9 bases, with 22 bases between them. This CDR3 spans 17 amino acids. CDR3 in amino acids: CASSLVPSGHTASEQFF. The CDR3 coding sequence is TGTGCCAGCAGCTTAGTACCGTCAGGGCATACCGCCAGTGAGCAGTTCTTC. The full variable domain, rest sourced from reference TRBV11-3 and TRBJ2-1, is EAGVVQSPRYKIIEKKQPVAFWCNPISGHNTLYWYLQNLGQGPELLIRYENEEAVDDSQLPKDRFSAERLKGVDSTLKIQPAELGDSAVYLCASSLVPSGHTASEQFFGPGTRLTVL.

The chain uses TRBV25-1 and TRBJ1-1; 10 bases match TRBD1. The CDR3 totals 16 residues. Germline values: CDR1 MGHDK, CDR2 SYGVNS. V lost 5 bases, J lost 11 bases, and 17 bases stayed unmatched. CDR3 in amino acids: CASSSDRGQGRPSAFF. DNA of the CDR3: TGTGCCAGCAGTTCAGATCGGGGACAGGGGCGGCCTAGTGCTTTCTTT.

The CDR3 coding sequence is TGTGCCAGCAGGAAACAGGGAGGGGACGGCTACACCTTC. Amino acids: CASRKQGGDGYTF. The chain employs TRBV6-5 and TRBJ1-2, with TRBD1 as a possible D gene (6 bases). With 6 bases removed from V and 8 bases from J, the gap between germline ends came to 16 bases. From germline, CDR1 is MNHEY and CDR2 SVGAGI. There are 13 residues in the CDR3.

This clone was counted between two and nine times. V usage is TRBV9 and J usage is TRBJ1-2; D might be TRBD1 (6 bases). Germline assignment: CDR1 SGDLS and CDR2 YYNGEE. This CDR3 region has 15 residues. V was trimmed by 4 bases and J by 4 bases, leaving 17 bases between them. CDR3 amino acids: CASSHGDTASYGYTF. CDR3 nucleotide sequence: TGTGCCAGCAGCCACGGGGACACGGCCAGCTATGGCTACACCTTC.

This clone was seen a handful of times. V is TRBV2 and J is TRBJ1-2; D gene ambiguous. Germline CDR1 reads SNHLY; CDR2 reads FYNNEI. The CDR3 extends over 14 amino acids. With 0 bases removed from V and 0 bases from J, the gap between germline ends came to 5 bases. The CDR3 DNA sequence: TGTGCCAGCAGTGAAGCTATACCTAACTATGGCTACACCTTC. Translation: CASSEAIPNYGYTF.

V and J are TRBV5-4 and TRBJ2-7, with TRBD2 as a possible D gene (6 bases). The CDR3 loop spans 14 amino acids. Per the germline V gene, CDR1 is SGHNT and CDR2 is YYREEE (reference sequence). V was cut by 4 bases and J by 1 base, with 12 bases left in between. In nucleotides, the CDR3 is TGTGCCAGCAGCCGCCGGGACTTATCCTACGAGCAGTACTTC. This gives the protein CASSRRDLSYEQYF.

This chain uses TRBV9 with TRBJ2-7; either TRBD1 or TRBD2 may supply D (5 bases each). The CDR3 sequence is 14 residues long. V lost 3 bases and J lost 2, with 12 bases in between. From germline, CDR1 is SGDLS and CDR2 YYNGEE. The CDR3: CASSEGWGTYEQYF. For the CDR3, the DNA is TGTGCCAGCAGCGAGGGGTGGGGGACCTACGAGCAGTACTTC.

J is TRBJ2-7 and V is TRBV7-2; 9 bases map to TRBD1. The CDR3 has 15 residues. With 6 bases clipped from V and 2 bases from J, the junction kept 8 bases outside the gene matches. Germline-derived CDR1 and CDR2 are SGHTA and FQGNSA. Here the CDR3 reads CASSSPGQGTYEQYF. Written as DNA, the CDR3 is TGTGCCAGCAGTTCCCCCGGACAGGGGACCTACGAGCAGTACTTC. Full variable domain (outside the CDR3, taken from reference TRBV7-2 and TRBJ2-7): GAGVSQSPSNKVTEKGKDVELRCDPISGHTALYWYRQSLGQGLEFLIYFQGNSAPDKSGLPSDRFSAERTGGSVSTLTIQRTQQEDSAVYLCASSSPGQGTYEQYFGPGTRLTVT.

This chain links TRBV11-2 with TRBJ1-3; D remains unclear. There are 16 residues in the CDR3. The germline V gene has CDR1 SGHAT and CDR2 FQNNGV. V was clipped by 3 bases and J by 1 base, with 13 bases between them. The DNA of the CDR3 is TGTGCCAGCAGCTTCACGCCCTCCGGTTCTGGAAACACCATATATTTT. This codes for CASSFTPSGSGNTIYF.

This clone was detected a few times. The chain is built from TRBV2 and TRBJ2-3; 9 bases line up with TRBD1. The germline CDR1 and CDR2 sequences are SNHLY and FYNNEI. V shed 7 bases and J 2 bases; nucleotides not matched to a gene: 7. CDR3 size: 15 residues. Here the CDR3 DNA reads TGTGCCAGCACCGGACAGGGGACCTCCACAGATACGCAGTATTTT. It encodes CASTGQGTSTDTQYF. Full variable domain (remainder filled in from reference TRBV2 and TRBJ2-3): EPEVTQTPSHQVTQMGQEVILRCVPISNHLYFYWYRQILGQKVEFLVSFYNNEISEKSEIFDDQFSVERPDGSNFTLKIRSTKLEDSAMYFCASTGQGTSTDTQYFGPGTRLTVL.

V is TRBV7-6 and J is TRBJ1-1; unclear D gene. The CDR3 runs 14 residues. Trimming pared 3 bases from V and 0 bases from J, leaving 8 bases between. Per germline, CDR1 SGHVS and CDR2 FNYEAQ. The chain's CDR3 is CASSLGQLNTEAFF. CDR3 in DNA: TGTGCCAGCAGCTTGGGCCAGCTGAACACTGAAGCTTTCTTT.

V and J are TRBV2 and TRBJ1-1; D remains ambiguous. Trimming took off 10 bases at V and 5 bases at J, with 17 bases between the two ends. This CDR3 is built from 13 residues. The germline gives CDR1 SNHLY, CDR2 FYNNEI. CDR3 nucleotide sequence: TGTGCCATCCCGAGGTGGGCGGGAACTGAAGCTTTCTTT. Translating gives CAIPRWAGTEAFF.